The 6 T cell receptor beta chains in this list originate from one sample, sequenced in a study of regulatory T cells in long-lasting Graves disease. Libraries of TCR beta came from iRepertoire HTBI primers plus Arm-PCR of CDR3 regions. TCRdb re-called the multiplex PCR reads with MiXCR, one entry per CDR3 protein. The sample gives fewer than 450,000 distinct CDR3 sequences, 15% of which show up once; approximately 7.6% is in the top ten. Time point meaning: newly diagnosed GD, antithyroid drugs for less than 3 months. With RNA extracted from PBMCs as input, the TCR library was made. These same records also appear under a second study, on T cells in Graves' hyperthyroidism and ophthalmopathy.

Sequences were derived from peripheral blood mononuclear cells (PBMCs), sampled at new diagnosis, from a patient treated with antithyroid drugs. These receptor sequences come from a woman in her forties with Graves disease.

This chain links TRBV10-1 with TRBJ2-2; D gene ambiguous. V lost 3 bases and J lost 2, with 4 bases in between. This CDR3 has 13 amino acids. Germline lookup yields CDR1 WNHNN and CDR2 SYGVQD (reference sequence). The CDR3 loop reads CASSDTNTGELFF. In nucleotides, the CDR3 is TGCGCCAGCAGTGACACCAACACCGGGGAGCTGTTTTTT.

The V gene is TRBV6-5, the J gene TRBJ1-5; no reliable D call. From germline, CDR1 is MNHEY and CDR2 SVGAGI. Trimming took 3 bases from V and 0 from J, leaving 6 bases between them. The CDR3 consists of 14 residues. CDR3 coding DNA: TGTGCCAGCAGTTATGGATATAGCAATCAGCCCCAGCATTTT. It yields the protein CASSYGYSNQPQHF.

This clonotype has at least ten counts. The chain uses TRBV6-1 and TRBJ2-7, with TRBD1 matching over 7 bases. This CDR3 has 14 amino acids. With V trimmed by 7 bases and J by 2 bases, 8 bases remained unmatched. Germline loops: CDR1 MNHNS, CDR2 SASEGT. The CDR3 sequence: CASTRQGGAYEQYF. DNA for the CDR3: TGTGCCAGCACGCGACAGGGTGGTGCCTACGAGCAGTACTTC.

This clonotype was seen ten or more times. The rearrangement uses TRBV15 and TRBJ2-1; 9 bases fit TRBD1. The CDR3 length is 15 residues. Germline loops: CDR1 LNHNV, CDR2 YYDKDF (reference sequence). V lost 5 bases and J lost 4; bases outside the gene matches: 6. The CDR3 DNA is TGTGCCACCAGCCCTGACAGGGGGGGATACAATGAGCAGTTCTTC. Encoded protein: CATSPDRGGYNEQFF.

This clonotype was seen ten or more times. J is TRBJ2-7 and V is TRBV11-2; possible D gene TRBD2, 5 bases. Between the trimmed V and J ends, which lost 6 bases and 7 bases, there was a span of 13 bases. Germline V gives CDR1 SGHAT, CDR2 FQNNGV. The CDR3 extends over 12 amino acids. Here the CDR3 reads CASRERTGEQYF. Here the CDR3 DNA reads TGTGCCAGCAGGGAGAGGACGGGGGAGCAGTACTTC.

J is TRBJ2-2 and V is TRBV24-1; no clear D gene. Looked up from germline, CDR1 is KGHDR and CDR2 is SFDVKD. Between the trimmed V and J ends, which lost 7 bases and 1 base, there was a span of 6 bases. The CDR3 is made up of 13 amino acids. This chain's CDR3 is CATSTQNTGELFF. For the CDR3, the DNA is TGTGCCACCAGCACACAGAACACCGGGGAGCTGTTTTTT.